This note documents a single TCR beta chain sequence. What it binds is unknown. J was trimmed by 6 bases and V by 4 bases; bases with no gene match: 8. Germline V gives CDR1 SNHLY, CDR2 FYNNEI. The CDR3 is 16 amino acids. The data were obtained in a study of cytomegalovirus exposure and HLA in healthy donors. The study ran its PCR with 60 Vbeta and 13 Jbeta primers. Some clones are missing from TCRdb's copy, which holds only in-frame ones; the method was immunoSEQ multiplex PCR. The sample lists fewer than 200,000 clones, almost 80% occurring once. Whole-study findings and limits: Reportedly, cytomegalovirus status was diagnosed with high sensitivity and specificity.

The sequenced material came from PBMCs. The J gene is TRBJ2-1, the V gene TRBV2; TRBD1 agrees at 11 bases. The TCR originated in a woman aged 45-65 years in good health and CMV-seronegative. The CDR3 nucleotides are TGTGCCAGCAGTGGATCCGGGACAGGGGGTTTCAATGAGCAGTTCTTC. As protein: CASSGSGTGGFNEQFF.